The next 8 T cell receptor beta chains were all read from a single sample in a study of early T cells in non-severe SARS-CoV-2 infection. MiXCR, applied by TCRdb to the 5' RACE reads, yields one record per CDR3 protein. This sample has 75,000 to 90,000 distinct CDR3 sequences, with under 15% found just once. Material: whole blood. The receptors come from an adult who was a healthcare worker with PCR-confirmed SARS-CoV-2 infection or an uninfected control (not recorded which).

The CDR3, as DNA: TGTGCCAGCAGCTTTAAGACAGGACAGTTCTATGGCTACACCTTC. It yields the protein CASSFKTGQFYGYTF. The chain recombines TRBV7-2 with TRBJ1-2, with D possibly matching TRBD1 (6 bases). V was cut by 3 bases and J by 4 bases, with 15 bases left in between. The V gene's germline CDR1 is SGHTA and CDR2 FQGNSA. This CDR3 region has 15 residues.

The chain joins TRBV10-3 to TRBJ2-5; D is uncertain. Trimming cost V 1 base and J 4 bases, with 7 bases left between them. The CDR3 is made up of 13 amino acids. Germline assignment: CDR1 ENHRY and CDR2 SYGVKD. The DNA of the CDR3 is TGTGCCATCAGTGAGTTCCTGGGAGAGACCCAGTACTTC. This gives the protein CAISEFLGETQYF.

Many counts were recorded for this clonotype. The rearrangement links TRBV11-2 to TRBJ2-1; 12 bases match TRBD2. Germline V gene lookup returns CDR1 SGHAT and CDR2 FQNNGV. The CDR3 contains 16 residues. With 6 bases clipped from V and 0 bases from J, the junction kept 3 bases outside the gene matches. The CDR3 DNA is TGTGCCAGCAGTTCGACTAGCGGGAGCTCCTACAATGAGCAGTTCTTC. This sequence encodes CASSSTSGSSYNEQFF.

This clonotype has just a few counts. Here the CDR3 reads CASSLAGVGVETQYF. CDR3 DNA sequence: TGTGCCAGCAGCCTAGCGGGAGTGGGCGTGGAGACCCAGTACTTC. The chain couples TRBV6-2 or TRBV6-3 to TRBJ2-5; 10 positions agree with TRBD2. CDR3 length equals 15 residues. The germline V gene has CDR1 MNHEY and CDR2 SVGEGT. V was clipped by 6 bases and J by 5 bases; unmatched bases: 9.

Many counts were recorded for this clonotype. The chain combines TRBV24-1 with TRBJ2-1, with TRBD2 as a possible D gene (6 bases). Per the germline V gene, CDR1 is KGHDR and CDR2 is SFDVKD. V was shortened by 4 bases and J by 6 bases, with 15 bases between the two germline ends. This CDR3 is built from 15 residues. CDR3 DNA: TGTGCCACCAGTGAGGACCATGTGCGGGGCAATGAGCAGTTCTTC. Encoded protein: CATSEDHVRGNEQFF.

The chain has TRBV25-1 and TRBJ2-4; D is possibly TRBD1 or TRBD2 (5 bases each). The CDR3 loop spans 13 amino acids. Trimming took off 2 bases at V and 8 bases at J, with 10 bases between the two ends. CDR1 and CDR2 from the germline V gene are MGHDK and SYGVNS. The DNA of the CDR3 is TGTGCCAGCAGTGAAGGGGGAAGGGACATTCAGTACTTC. This gives the protein CASSEGGRDIQYF.

This clonotype occurred once. The chain is built from TRBV7-9 and TRBJ1-1; D is unclear. Trimming cost V 5 bases and J 5 bases, with 9 bases left between them. From germline, CDR1 is SEHNR and CDR2 FQNEAQ (reference sequence). CDR3 length: 12 residues. CDR3 loop: CASSPAVTEAFF. CDR3 coding DNA: TGTGCCAGCAGCCCAGCCGTAACTGAAGCTTTCTTT.

This clonotype was counted only a few times. V and J are TRBV4-1 and TRBJ1-5; D is unresolved. CDR3 length: 13 residues. Germline V gene data show CDR1 as MGHRA and CDR2 as YSYEKL. V gave up 5 bases and J gave up 1 base, with 6 bases separating them. The DNA of the CDR3 is TGCGCCAGCAGCTCGCAGAGCAATCAGCCCCAGCATTTT. Its protein is CASSSQSNQPQHF.